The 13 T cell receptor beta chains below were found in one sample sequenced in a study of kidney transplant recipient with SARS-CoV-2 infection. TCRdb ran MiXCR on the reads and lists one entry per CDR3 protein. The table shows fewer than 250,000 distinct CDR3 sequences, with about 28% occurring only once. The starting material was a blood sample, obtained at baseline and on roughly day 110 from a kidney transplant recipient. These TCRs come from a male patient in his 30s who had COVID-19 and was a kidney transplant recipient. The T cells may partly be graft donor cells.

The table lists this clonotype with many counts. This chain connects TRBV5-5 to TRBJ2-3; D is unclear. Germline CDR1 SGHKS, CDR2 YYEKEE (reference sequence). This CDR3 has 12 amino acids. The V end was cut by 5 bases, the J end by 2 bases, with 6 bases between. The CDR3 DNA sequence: TGTGCCAGCAGGGGCATCACAGATACGCAGTATTTT. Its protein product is CASRGITDTQYF. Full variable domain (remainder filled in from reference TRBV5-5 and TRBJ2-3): DAGVTQSPTHLIKTRGQQVTLRCSPISGHKSVSWYQQVLGQGPQFIFQYYEKEERGRGNFPDRFSARQFPNYSSELNVNALLLGDSALYLCASRGITDTQYFGPGTRLTVL.

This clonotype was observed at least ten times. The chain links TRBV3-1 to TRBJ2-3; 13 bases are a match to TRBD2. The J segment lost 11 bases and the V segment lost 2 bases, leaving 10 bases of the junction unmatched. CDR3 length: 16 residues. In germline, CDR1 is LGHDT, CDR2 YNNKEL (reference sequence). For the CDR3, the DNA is TGTGCCAGCAGCCAACTAACTAGCGGGAGGGCCCAGAAGCAGTATTTT. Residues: CASSQLTSGRAQKQYF.

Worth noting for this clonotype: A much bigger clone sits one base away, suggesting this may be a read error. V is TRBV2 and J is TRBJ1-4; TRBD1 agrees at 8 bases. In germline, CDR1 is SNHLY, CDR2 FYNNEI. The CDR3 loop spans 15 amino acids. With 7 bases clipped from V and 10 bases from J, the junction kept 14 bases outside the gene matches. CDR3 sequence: CASNVTRTGSGKLFF. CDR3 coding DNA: TGTGCCAGCAACGTTACGAGGACAGGGTCTGGAAAACTGTTTTTT.

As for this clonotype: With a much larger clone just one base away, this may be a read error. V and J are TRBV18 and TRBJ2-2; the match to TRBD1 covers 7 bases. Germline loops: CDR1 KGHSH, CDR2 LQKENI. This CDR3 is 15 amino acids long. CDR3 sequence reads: CASSPPGGKSGELLF. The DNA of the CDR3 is TGTGCCAGCTCACCACCAGGGGGCAAATCCGGGGAGCTGCTTTTT.

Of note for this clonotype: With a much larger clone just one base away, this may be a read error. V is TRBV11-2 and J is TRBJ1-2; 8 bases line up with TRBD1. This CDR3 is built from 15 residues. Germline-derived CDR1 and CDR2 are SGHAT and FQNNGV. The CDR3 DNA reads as TGTACCAGCAGCCGAGGACAGGGTCGGGACTATGGCTACACCTTC. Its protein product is CTSSRGQGRDYGYTF. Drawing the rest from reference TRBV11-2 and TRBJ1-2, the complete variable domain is EAGVAQSPRYKIIEKRQSVAFWCNPISGHATLYWYQQILGQGPKLLIQFQNNGVVDDSQLPKDRFSAERLKGVDSTLKIQPAKLEDSAVYLCTSSRGQGRDYGYTFGSGTRLTVV.

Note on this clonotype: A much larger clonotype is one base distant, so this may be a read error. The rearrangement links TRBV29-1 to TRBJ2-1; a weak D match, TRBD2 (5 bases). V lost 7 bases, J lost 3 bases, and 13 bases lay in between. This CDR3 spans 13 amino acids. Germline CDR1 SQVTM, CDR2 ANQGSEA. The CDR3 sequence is CSAVPGDYNEQFF. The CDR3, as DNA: TGCAGCGCTGTTCCCGGGGACTACAATGAGCAGTTCTTC.

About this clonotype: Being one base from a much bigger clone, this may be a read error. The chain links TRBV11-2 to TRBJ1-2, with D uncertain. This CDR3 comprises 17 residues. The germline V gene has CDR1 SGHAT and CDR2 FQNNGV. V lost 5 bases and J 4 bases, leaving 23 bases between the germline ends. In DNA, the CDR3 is TGTGCCAGCAGCATACAATTAGCAAGCAGAAAGACCTATGGCTACACCTTC. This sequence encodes CASSIQLASRKTYGYTF.

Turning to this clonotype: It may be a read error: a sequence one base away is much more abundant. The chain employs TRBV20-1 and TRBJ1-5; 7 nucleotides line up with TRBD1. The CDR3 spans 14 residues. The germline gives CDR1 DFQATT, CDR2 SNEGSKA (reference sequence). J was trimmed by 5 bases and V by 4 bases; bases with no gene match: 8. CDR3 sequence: CSANRGQGDQPQHF. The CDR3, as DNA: TGCAGTGCTAACAGAGGGCAGGGGGATCAGCCCCAGCATTTT.

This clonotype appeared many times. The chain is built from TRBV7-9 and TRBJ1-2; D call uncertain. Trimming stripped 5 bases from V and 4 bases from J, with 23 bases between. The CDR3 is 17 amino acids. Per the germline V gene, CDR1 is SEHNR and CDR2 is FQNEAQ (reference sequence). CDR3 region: CASSHWSYHGKTYGYTF. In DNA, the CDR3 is TGTGCCAGCAGCCACTGGTCATACCATGGAAAGACCTATGGCTACACCTTC.

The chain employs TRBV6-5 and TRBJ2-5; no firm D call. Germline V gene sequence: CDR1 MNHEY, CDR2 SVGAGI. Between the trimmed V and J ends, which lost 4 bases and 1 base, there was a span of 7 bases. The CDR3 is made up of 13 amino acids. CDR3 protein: CASSFQVQETQYF. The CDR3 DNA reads TGTGCCAGCAGTTTTCAGGTCCAAGAGACCCAGTACTTC.

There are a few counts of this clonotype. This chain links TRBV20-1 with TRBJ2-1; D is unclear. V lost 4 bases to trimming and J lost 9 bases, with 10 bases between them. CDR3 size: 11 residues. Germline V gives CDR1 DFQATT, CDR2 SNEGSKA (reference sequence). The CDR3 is CSATGHAEQFF. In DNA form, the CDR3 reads TGCAGTGCTACTGGTCACGCTGAGCAGTTCTTC.

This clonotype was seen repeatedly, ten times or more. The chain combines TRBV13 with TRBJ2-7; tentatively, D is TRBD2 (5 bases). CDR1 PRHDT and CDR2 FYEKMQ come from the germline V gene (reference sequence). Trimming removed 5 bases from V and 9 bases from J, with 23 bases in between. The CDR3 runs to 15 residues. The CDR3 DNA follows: TGTGCCAGCAGCAAAGGCCGGGGTTCTCCGGATTGGCAGTACTTC. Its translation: CASSKGRGSPDWQYF. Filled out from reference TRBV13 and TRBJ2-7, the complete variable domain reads AAGVIQSPRHLIKEKRETATLKCYPIPRHDTVYWYQQGPGQDPQFLISFYEKMQSDKGSIPDRFSAQQFSDYHSELNMSSLELGDSALYFCASSKGRGSPDWQYFGPGTRLTVT.

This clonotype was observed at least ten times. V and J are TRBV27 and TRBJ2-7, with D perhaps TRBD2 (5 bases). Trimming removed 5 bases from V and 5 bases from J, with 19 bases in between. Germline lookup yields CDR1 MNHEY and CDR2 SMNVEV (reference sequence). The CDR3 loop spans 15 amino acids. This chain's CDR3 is CASSPRFGGLNEQYF. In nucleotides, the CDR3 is TGTGCCAGCAGTCCCCGGTTTGGAGGATTGAACGAGCAGTACTTC.